These 18 T cell receptor beta chains share one sample of origin, sequenced in a study of CD8 T cells in Susac syndrome. RNA totalling roughly 0.45 to 1 ug underwent reverse transcription with random hexamers. TCRdb analysed the immunoSEQ multiplex PCR reads with MiXCR anew, one entry per CDR3 protein. Of about 200,000 distinct CDR3 sequences listed, just under 95% were seen once; the top ten hold approximately 0.08%. Sequenced sample: CD4+ T cells from PBMCs. These receptors were obtained from a human donor with multiple sclerosis.

The chain couples TRBV6-5 to TRBJ1-6; TRBD1 is a possible D gene (5 bases). The CDR3 spans 14 residues. V was cut by 6 bases and J by 10 bases, with 16 bases left in between. Germline lookup yields CDR1 MNHEY and CDR2 SVGAGI. The CDR3 sequence is CASSTVSGSSPLHF. The CDR3 nucleotides are TGTGCCAGCAGCACCGTCTCAGGGTCCTCACCCCTCCACTTT.

The chain has TRBV18 and TRBJ1-1; 7 nucleotides align to TRBD1. This CDR3 comprises 14 residues. Germline-derived CDR1 and CDR2 are KGHSH and LQKENI. Trimming took 3 bases from V and 4 from J; bases not matched to a gene: 5. The CDR3 loop reads CASSPPRQGTEAFF. The CDR3 region has the DNA TGTGCCAGCTCACCTCCTAGACAGGGCACTGAAGCTTTCTTT.

CDR3: CASSVGLRETQYF. The DNA for the CDR3 is TGTGCCAGCAGCGTCGGACTCCGTGAGACCCAGTACTTC. The V and J genes are TRBV9 and TRBJ2-5, with D maybe TRBD2 (5 bases). The CDR3 is 13 residues long. Germline-derived CDR1 and CDR2 are SGDLS and YYNGEE. Deletions cut 2 bases from V and 5 bases from J, with 10 bases between.

The chain uses TRBV20-1 and TRBJ2-5; 8 bases map to TRBD2. Germline V gene data show CDR1 as DFQATT and CDR2 as SNEGSKA (reference sequence). The CDR3 sequence is 15 residues long. V was clipped by 3 bases and J by 0 bases; unmatched bases: 6. The CDR3 sequence: CSASRSGAYQETQYF. The CDR3, as DNA: TGCAGTGCTAGTCGTAGCGGGGCCTACCAAGAGACCCAGTACTTC.

The gene calls are TRBV2 and TRBJ1-5; D may be TRBD1 (6 bases). V was trimmed by 7 bases and J by 3 bases, leaving 16 bases between them. Germline V gene sequence: CDR1 SNHLY, CDR2 FYNNEI. The CDR3 runs to 15 residues. The CDR3 protein is CASTAPDSLNQPQHF. For the CDR3, the DNA is TGTGCCAGCACCGCCCCGGACAGCCTCAATCAGCCCCAGCATTTT. Complete variable domain (other parts from reference TRBV2 and TRBJ1-5): EPEVTQTPSHQVTQMGQEVILRCVPISNHLYFYWYRQILGQKVEFLVSFYNNEISEKSEIFDDQFSVERPDGSNFTLKIRSTKLEDSAMYFCASTAPDSLNQPQHFGDGTRLSIL.

This clonotype was detected only once. The V call is TRBV20-1, the J call TRBJ2-3; 8 bases fit TRBD2. CDR3 length: 14 residues. The germline V gene has CDR1 DFQATT and CDR2 SNEGSKA (reference sequence). Germline trimming cut 3 bases from V and 5 bases from J; bases unmatched to any gene: 7. CDR3 coding DNA: TGCAGTGCTAGCGGGGGGGCGTCAAGAGATACGCAGTATTTT. Translated, it gives CSASGGASRDTQYF.

The genes are TRBV2 and TRBJ1-2, with D unclear. Germline V gene data show CDR1 as SNHLY and CDR2 as FYNNEI. The CDR3 consists of 13 residues. The ends were cut back, 1 base at V and 2 bases at J, with 5 bases in the middle. The CDR3 DNA follows: TGTGCCAGCAGTGAAGGCGGGAACTATGGCTACACCTTC. It specifies CASSEGGNYGYTF. Drawing the rest from reference TRBV2 and TRBJ1-2, the complete variable domain is EPEVTQTPSHQVTQMGQEVILRCVPISNHLYFYWYRQILGQKVEFLVSFYNNEISEKSEIFDDQFSVERPDGSNFTLKIRSTKLEDSAMYFCASSEGGNYGYTFGSGTRLTVV.

The chain uses TRBV18 and TRBJ1-1; D might be TRBD1 (5 bases). The V end was cut by 4 bases, the J end by 1 base, with 13 bases between. The CDR3 totals 15 residues. Per the germline V gene, CDR1 is KGHSH and CDR2 is LQKENI. The CDR3 DNA is TGTGCCAGCTCACACGCAGGGCCTGAGAACACTGAAGCTTTCTTT. Residues: CASSHAGPENTEAFF.

V is TRBV12-3 or TRBV12-4 and J is TRBJ1-3, with 8 bases matching TRBD1. The ends lost 6 bases at V and 1 base at J; junction bases unmatched: 2. The CDR3 spans 14 residues. The CDR3 DNA reads TGTGCCAGCAGGAACAGGGGGTCTGGAAACACCATATATTTT. Protein product: CASRNRGSGNTIYF.

The chain has TRBV7-9 and TRBJ1-6, with TRBD1 identical over 7 bases. J gave up 9 bases and V 4 bases, and 6 bases lay outside the gene matches. CDR1 SEHNR and CDR2 FQNEAQ come from the germline V gene (reference sequence). CDR3 length equals 14 residues. CDR3 sequence (DNA): TGTGCCAGCAGCTACAGGGGTCGGGTTTCACCCCTCCACTTT. This encodes CASSYRGRVSPLHF. The full variable domain, its missing parts supplied by reference TRBV7-9 and TRBJ1-6, is DTGVSQNPRHKITKRGQNVTFRCDPISEHNRLYWYRQTLGQGPEFLTYFQNEAQLEKSRLLSDRFSAERPKGSFSTLEIQRTEQGDSAMYLCASSYRGRVSPLHFGNGTRLTVT.

The chain carries TRBV25-1 and TRBJ1-1; 7 nucleotides align to TRBD1. The CDR3 length is 14 residues. V dropped 6 bases and J dropped 4; count of bases not matched to a gene: 8. The germline CDR1 and CDR2 sequences are MGHDK and SYGVNS. CDR3 nucleotides: TGTGCCAGCAGAGCAGGGGGAGGAAGCACTGAAGCTTTCTTT. Its translation: CASRAGGGSTEAFF. The full variable domain, in which reference TRBV25-1 and TRBJ1-1 provide the parts outside the CDR3, is EADIYQTPRYLVIGTGKKITLECSQTMGHDKMYWYQQDPGMELHLIHYSYGVNSTEKGDLSSESTVSRIRTEHFPLTLESARPSHTSQYLCASRAGGGSTEAFFGQGTRLTVV.

V gene TRBV4-2 combines with J gene TRBJ1-6; the D gene is possibly TRBD1 (5 bases). V gave up 0 bases and J gave up 12 bases, with 15 bases separating them. Germline loops: CDR1 LGHNA, CDR2 YNFKEQ. The CDR3 totals 15 residues. The CDR3 DNA reads as TGTGCCAGCAGCCAAGATCCCAGGGCCGGTGAACCCCTCCACTTT. Its translation: CASSQDPRAGEPLHF.

This chain links TRBV5-1 with TRBJ1-1; D gene ambiguous. CDR1 is SGHRS and CDR2 is YFSETQ in the germline V gene. The CDR3 is 15 residues long. The V gene lost 5 bases and the J gene lost 2 bases, with 16 bases spanning the gap. In DNA, the CDR3 is TGCGCCAGCAGTAACTCACGGGGTGGCAACACTGAAGCTTTCTTT. Translated: CASSNSRGGNTEAFF.

This clonotype was recorded only once. The rearrangement links TRBV29-1 to TRBJ2-3; TRBD2 matches at 7 bases. Looked up from germline, CDR1 is SQVTM and CDR2 is ANQGSEA. The CDR3 runs to 14 residues. After removal of 8 bases from V and 1 base from J, the junction contained 9 bases not matched to a gene. The CDR3 sequence: CSSRAAGGTDTQYF. The CDR3 DNA reads TGCAGCTCCAGGGCCGCGGGGGGCACAGATACGCAGTATTTT.

This chain joins TRBV5-4 and TRBJ2-3; TRBD1 aligns across 8 bases. Germline values: CDR1 SGHNT, CDR2 YYREEE (reference sequence). The V gene end was trimmed by 4 bases and the J gene end by 0 bases; junction bases not matched to a gene: 4. This CDR3 is built from 15 residues. CDR3: CASSPGQGSTDTQYF. The CDR3 region has the DNA TGTGCCAGCAGCCCAGGACAGGGTAGCACAGATACGCAGTATTTT.

This chain links TRBV2 with TRBJ1-5; possible D gene TRBD1, 5 bases. This CDR3 region has 15 residues. Trimming cost V 4 bases and J 4 bases, with 14 bases left between them. Looked up from germline, CDR1 is SNHLY and CDR2 is FYNNEI. The CDR3 sequence: CASSVRPGENQPQHF. The CDR3 nucleotides are TGTGCCAGCAGTGTAAGACCGGGGGAAAATCAGCCCCAGCATTTT.

V is TRBV29-1 and J is TRBJ1-1, with a tentative D call TRBD1 (6 bases). Trimming took 7 bases from V and 3 from J, leaving 24 bases between them. The CDR3 spans 16 residues. Germline CDR1 reads SQVTM; CDR2 reads ANQGSEA. The CDR3 protein is CSGYSPGGGGDTEAFF. CDR3 nucleotides: TGCAGCGGATACTCCCCTGGGGGGGGCGGAGACACTGAAGCTTTCTTT.

The V call is TRBV5-1, the J call TRBJ1-1; 9 bases match TRBD1. The CDR3 sequence is 15 residues long. Germline CDR1 reads SGHRS; CDR2 reads YFSETQ. V dropped 1 base and J dropped 6; count of bases not matched to a gene: 7. In DNA form, the CDR3 reads TGCGCCAGCAGCTTGACAGGGGGCGCCGGCCCTGAAGCTTTCTTT. Its translation: CASSLTGGAGPEAFF.